The 29 T cell receptor beta chains below were found in one sample sequenced in a study of regulatory T cells in long-lasting Graves disease. Construction of TCR beta libraries relied on iRepertoire HTBI primers and on Arm-PCR targeting CDR3 regions. Using its own MiXCR run on the multiplex PCR reads, TCRdb lists one record per CDR3 protein. This table has under 300,000 distinct CDR3 sequences, around 20% appearing once. The time point is: newly diagnosed GD, antithyroid drugs for less than 3 months. Scientists built the TCR library using RNA that was extracted from PBMCs. Sequenced material: peripheral blood mononuclear cells (PBMCs), taken at new diagnosis, from a patient treated with antithyroid drugs. These receptors all stem from a female donor with Graves disease.

This clonotype was recorded many times. The chain employs TRBV5-1 and TRBJ1-4; TRBD1 is a possible D gene (5 bases). Trimming removed 6 bases at V and 1 base at J, with 16 bases between. There are 16 residues in the CDR3. Germline-derived CDR1 and CDR2 are SGHRS and YFSETQ. CDR3 amino acids: CASTPGPPLTNEKLFF. CDR3 coding DNA: TGCGCCAGCACCCCGGGACCTCCGCTAACTAATGAAAAACTGTTTTTT. Filled out from reference TRBV5-1 and TRBJ1-4, the complete variable domain reads KAGVTQTPRYLIKTRGQQVTLSCSPISGHRSVSWYQQTPGQGLQFLFEYFSETQRNKGNFPGRFSGRQFSNSRSEMNVSTLELGDSALYLCASTPGPPLTNEKLFFGSGTQLSVL.

This clonotype was observed at least ten times. The genes are TRBV7-2 and TRBJ1-2; perhaps TRBD1 as D (5 bases). The ends were cut back, 4 bases at V and 7 bases at J, with 16 bases in the middle. The CDR3 has 14 residues. Germline V gene data show CDR1 as SGHTA and CDR2 as FQGNSA. The DNA for the CDR3 is TGTGCCAGCAGCTCCTACGGGACGGAAACTGGCTACACCTTC. As protein: CASSSYGTETGYTF.

This clonotype was counted many times. The chain recombines TRBV11-3 with TRBJ2-2; TRBD2 agrees at 14 bases. This CDR3 spans 18 amino acids. Germline CDR1 is SGHNT and CDR2 is YENEEA. Unmatched junction bases numbered 7, after V lost 7 bases and J lost 0 bases. CDR3 region: CASTGLAGVVANTGELFF. Here the CDR3 DNA reads TGTGCCAGCACGGGACTAGCGGGAGTGGTCGCGAACACCGGGGAGCTGTTTTTT.

Comment on this clonotype: A much bigger clone sits one base away, suggesting this may be a read error. The gene calls are TRBV2 and TRBJ1-2; D ambiguous. Germline CDR1 reads SNHLY; CDR2 reads FYNNEI. The CDR3 consists of 12 residues. DNA for the CDR3: TGTGTCAGCCCAGAGCCGCCGCCTGGCTACACCTTC. Residues: CVSPEPPPGYTF.

This clonotype was counted many times. The chain uses TRBV6-1 and TRBJ2-1, with TRBD2 identical over 12 bases. CDR1 and CDR2 (germline): MNHNS, SASEGT. J lost 0 bases, V lost 7 bases, and 7 bases had no gene match. The CDR3 sequence is 17 residues long. The CDR3 DNA sequence: TGTGCCAGCACTCTTACTAGCGGGAGGTCCTCCTACAATGAGCAGTTCTTC. Its protein is CASTLTSGRSSYNEQFF.

A note on this clonotype: The junction and the germline gene differ at one end; a read error may be behind it. The rearrangement uses TRBV3-1 and TRBJ1-1, with TRBD1 as a possible D gene (6 bases). The CDR3 has 12 amino acids. Germline assignment: CDR1 LGHDT and CDR2 YNNKEL (reference sequence). This CDR3 reads CASSPGVSEVFF. Written as DNA, the CDR3 is TGTGCCAGCAGCCCAGGGGTCTCCGAAGTTTTCTTT.

The sample holds a few counts of this clonotype. A much more abundant neighbour one base away suggests this may be a read error. The V call is TRBV11-2, the J call TRBJ2-7; the D is unclear. This CDR3 spans 15 amino acids. The V gene lost 0 bases and the J gene lost 7 bases, with 16 bases spanning the gap. The germline gives CDR1 SGHAT, CDR2 FQNNGV. The CDR3 DNA reads TGTGCCAGCAGCTTAGAAGTTAGGCCGCGGTGGGAGCAGTACTTC. Translated: CASSLEVRPRWEQYF.

Comment on this clonotype: This may arise from a read error, as a much more abundant clone is one base away. The gene calls are TRBV6-1 and TRBJ2-7, with 10 bases matching TRBD1. The germline CDR1 and CDR2 sequences are MNHNS and SASEGT. The CDR3 runs to 15 residues. CDR3: CASRRGTGVYGEQHF. DNA for the CDR3: TGTGCCAGCAGGAGGGGGACAGGGGTTTATGGCGAGCAGCACTTC.

This clonotype was seen a handful of times. The CDR3 sequence: CASSDTRGQYF. The CDR3, as DNA: TGTGCCAGCAGTGACACGAGGGGGCAGTACTTC. The V call is TRBV28, the J call TRBJ2-7; D possibly uses TRBD1 or TRBD2 (5 bases each). This CDR3 spans 11 amino acids. The germline V gene encodes CDR1 MDHEN and CDR2 SYDVKM. V lost 5 bases and J 9 bases, leaving 11 bases between the germline ends. Together with reference TRBV28 and TRBJ2-7, the CDR3 gives the full variable domain: DVKVTQSSRYLVKRTGEKVFLECVQDMDHENMFWYRQDPGLGLRLIYFSYDVKMKEKGDIPEGYSVSREKKERFSLILESASTNQTSMYLCASSDTRGQYFGPGTRLTVT.

Only a few counts were recorded for this clonotype. V gene TRBV5-6 combines with J gene TRBJ2-1; 7 bases fit TRBD2. This CDR3 comprises 14 residues. Germline V gene sequence: CDR1 SGHDT, CDR2 YYEEEE. V gave up 4 bases and J gave up 4 bases; unmatched junction bases: 5. CDR3 bases: TGTGCCAGCAGCGCCGGGACTATATACAATGAGCAGTTCTTC. This sequence encodes CASSAGTIYNEQFF.

This clonotype was seen repeatedly, ten times or more. The rearrangement uses TRBV20-1 and TRBJ1-4, with D perhaps matching TRBD1 (5 bases). The CDR3 is made up of 15 amino acids. V lost 0 bases and J lost 3, with 11 bases in between. The germline V gene has CDR1 DFQATT and CDR2 SNEGSKA (reference sequence). The chain's CDR3 is CSARDSGDANEKLFF. CDR3 bases: TGCAGTGCTAGAGATTCGGGGGATGCTAATGAAAAACTGTTTTTT.

This clonotype has at least ten counts. The chain combines TRBV7-2 with TRBJ2-3; 7 nucleotides match TRBD1. The junction had 7 bases not matched to a gene; V was cut back by 1 base and J by 3 bases. The CDR3 is made up of 16 amino acids. Germline values: CDR1 SGHTA, CDR2 FQGNSA. CDR3 amino acids: CASSLGYSTGTDTQYF. The CDR3 bases are TGTGCCAGCAGCTTAGGGTACTCGACAGGGACAGATACGCAGTATTTT.

The sample holds a few counts of this clonotype. The chain uses TRBV7-3 and TRBJ2-5; 8 nucleotides match TRBD2. Germline loops: CDR1 SGHTA, CDR2 FQGTGA. The CDR3 extends over 15 amino acids. J was trimmed by 5 bases and V by 2 bases; bases with no gene match: 7. CDR3 in DNA: TGTGCCAGCAGCTTAGCGGGAGGTACCAGGGAGACCCAGTACTTC. Translating it yields CASSLAGGTRETQYF.

The chain has TRBV28 and TRBJ1-6, with D unclear. V was trimmed by 6 bases and J by 0 bases, leaving 12 bases between them. Germline CDR1 and CDR2: MDHEN and SYDVKM. The CDR3 totals 16 residues. Here the CDR3 reads CASSAVRSSYNSPLHF. The DNA for the CDR3 is TGTGCCAGCAGCGCCGTCCGTAGCTCCTATAATTCACCCCTCCACTTT.

A few counts support this clonotype. The CDR3 nucleotides are TGTGCCAGCGCGACAGGGGGTGGAAACACCATATATTTT. Encoded protein: CASATGGGNTIYF. This chain links TRBV6-1 with TRBJ1-3, with 9 bases matching TRBD1. The CDR3 has 13 residues. The germline V gene encodes CDR1 MNHNS and CDR2 SASEGT. Losses at the gene ends were 8 bases for V and 3 bases for J; bases not matched to a gene: 2.

This clonotype was recorded at least ten times. The chain is built from TRBV7-3 and TRBJ2-3; 7 bases are a match to TRBD1. CDR3 length: 16 amino acids. Germline V gives CDR1 SGHTA, CDR2 FQGTGA. The ends lost 3 bases at V and 8 bases at J; junction bases unmatched: 14. CDR3 sequence (DNA): TGTGCCAGCAGCTTGACCGGGACAGCGCCCTCGAGTACGCAGTATTTT. Protein product: CASSLTGTAPSSTQYF.

This clonotype has a handful of counts. The chain recombines TRBV6-2 or TRBV6-3 with TRBJ2-1, with D hard to call. CDR3 length: 12 residues. Looked up from germline, CDR1 is MNHEY and CDR2 is SVGEGT. Trimming took off 2 bases at V and 8 bases at J, with 7 bases between the two ends. CDR3 in DNA: TGTGCCAGCAGTTACGGGCTAGATGAGCAGTTCTTC. Encoded protein: CASSYGLDEQFF.

This clonotype appeared many times. J is TRBJ2-3 and V is TRBV7-9; a possible D gene is TRBD2 (6 bases). The germline V gene encodes CDR1 SEHNR and CDR2 FQNEAQ (reference sequence). The CDR3 totals 13 residues. With 4 bases removed from V and 5 bases from J, the gap between germline ends came to 10 bases. The CDR3 nucleotides read TGTGCCAGCAGCTCGATGGGGGGAGATACGCAGTATTTT. Its protein product is CASSSMGGDTQYF.

As for this clonotype: A far larger clone is just one base off, so this is likely a read error. This chain uses TRBV9 with TRBJ2-1, with 8 bases lining up with TRBD2. The J call is uncertain, as TRBJ2-5 better fits the DNA end. This CDR3 is built from 15 residues. Per germline, CDR1 SGDLS and CDR2 YYNGEE. The CDR3: CASSLAGRAGGTQYF. The CDR3 DNA reads TGTGCCAGCTCGCTAGCGGGCAGAGCGGGTGGGACCCAGTACTTC.

This clonotype showed up many times. V is TRBV6-1 and J is TRBJ2-5; no reliable D call. Germline CDR1 and CDR2: MNHNS and SASEGT. The CDR3 length is 13 residues. The germline V and J ends were trimmed by 10 bases and 4 bases, with 16 bases remaining between them. In DNA, the CDR3 is TGTGCCACCGCGGATCAACCGGGAGAGACCCAGTACTTC. Protein: CATADQPGETQYF.

This clonotype was seen repeatedly, ten times or more. The chain uses TRBV7-9 and TRBJ2-5; the D is unclear. The germline V gene encodes CDR1 SEHNR and CDR2 FQNEAQ (reference sequence). CDR3 length: 15 residues. The germline V and J ends were trimmed by 3 bases and 5 bases, with 16 bases remaining between them. The DNA of the CDR3 is TGTGCCAGCAGCTTGGCCCTCCCCGCGCCGGAGACCCAGTACTTC. Translating gives CASSLALPAPETQYF.

This clonotype has ten or more counts. The rearrangement uses TRBV4-3 and TRBJ1-1; D is unclear. The ends were cut back, 2 bases at V and 1 base at J, with 8 bases in the middle. The CDR3 is 14 amino acids. CDR1 is LGHNA, CDR2 YSLEER, per germline. CDR3 sequence: CASSQNSKNTEAFF. The CDR3 nucleotides read TGCGCCAGCAGCCAAAACTCAAAGAACACTGAAGCTTTCTTT.

This clonotype has ten or more counts. This chain links TRBV18 with TRBJ2-1; TRBD2 agrees at 7 bases. The length of the CDR3 is 15 residues. Per germline, CDR1 KGHSH and CDR2 LQKENI. Trimming removed 2 bases from V and 3 bases from J; junction bases left unmatched: 4. The CDR3 region is CASSPAGVVYNEQFF. CDR3 bases: TGTGCCAGCTCACCAGCGGGAGTTGTCTACAATGAGCAGTTCTTC.

This clonotype was counted many times. The rearrangement uses TRBV2 and TRBJ1-6, with D perhaps TRBD1 (5 bases). Germline loops: CDR1 SNHLY, CDR2 FYNNEI. The V end was cut by 8 bases, the J end by 10 bases, with 15 bases between. This CDR3 has 13 residues. This chain's CDR3 is CASDGGSRSPLHF. The CDR3 nucleotides read TGTGCCAGCGACGGGGGAAGTCGATCACCCCTCCACTTT.

This clonotype was counted at least ten times. The chain has TRBV3-1 and TRBJ2-3; TRBD2 matches at 9 bases. The CDR3 has 15 amino acids. Germline V gives CDR1 LGHDT, CDR2 YNNKEL (reference sequence). J was trimmed by 4 bases and V by 3 bases; bases with no gene match: 5. This CDR3 reads CASSHSASGADTQYF. The CDR3 bases are TGTGCCAGCAGCCATTCGGCTAGCGGGGCAGATACGCAGTATTTT.

The chain recombines TRBV19 with TRBJ2-2; maybe TRBD1 (5 bases). The CDR3 has 15 residues. V lost 5 bases to trimming and J lost 4 bases, with 14 bases between them. CDR1 is LNHDA, CDR2 SQIVND, per germline (reference sequence). The CDR3 DNA reads as TGTGCCAGTAGTCCTGGGGCCTTGGGCACCGGGGAGCTGTTTTTT. Translation: CASSPGALGTGELFF. Full variable domain (remainder filled in from reference TRBV19 and TRBJ2-2): DGGITQSPKYLFRKEGQNVTLSCEQNLNHDAMYWYRQDPGQGLRLIYYSQIVNDFQKGDIAEGYSVSREKKESFPLTVTSAQKNPTAFYLCASSPGALGTGELFFGEGSRLTVL.

This clonotype was counted many times. The chain combines TRBV20-1 with TRBJ2-5, with D perhaps matching TRBD1 (5 bases). Trimming removed 3 bases from V and 5 bases from J, with 10 bases in between. The CDR3 is 12 residues long. Per the germline V gene, CDR1 is DFQATT and CDR2 is SNEGSKA (reference sequence). CDR3: CSARGPEETQYF. DNA for the CDR3: TGCAGTGCTAGGGGGCCAGAGGAGACCCAGTACTTC.

V is TRBV7-2 and J is TRBJ2-1, with 7 bases aligning to TRBD1. Germline-derived CDR1 and CDR2 are SGHTA and FQGNSA. V lost 5 bases to trimming and J lost 0 bases; unmatched junction nucleotides: 4. This CDR3 comprises 15 residues. The CDR3 sequence is CASSIGTDSYNEQFF. In DNA form, the CDR3 reads TGTGCCAGCAGCATAGGGACAGACTCCTACAATGAGCAGTTCTTC. The whole variable domain, filled in from reference TRBV7-2 and TRBJ2-1, reads GAGVSQSPSNKVTEKGKDVELRCDPISGHTALYWYRQSLGQGLEFLIYFQGNSAPDKSGLPSDRFSAERTGGSVSTLTIQRTQQEDSAVYLCASSIGTDSYNEQFFGPGTRLTVL.

The sample holds many counts of this clonotype. The V gene is TRBV20-1, the J gene TRBJ1-1, with TRBD1 as a possible D gene (6 bases). Germline V gene data show CDR1 as DFQATT and CDR2 as SNEGSKA (reference sequence). The CDR3 length is 11 residues. CDR3 nucleotide sequence: TGCAGGGGGGCCGAGAACACTGAAGCTTTCTTT. As protein: CRGAENTEAFF.